Following are 8 T cell receptor beta chains from one sample sequenced in a study of T-cell reconstitution after alpha-beta-depleted transplantation in children (dated by TCRdb to about 2016). Taken with the paper, the label for treatment or condition translates to: allogeneic hematopoietic cell transplantation with graft depleted of TCRalphabeta T cells and CD19 B cells. The library was produced with PCR. Sequencing was carried out with an Illumina HiSeq 2500. TCR libraries were prepared with molecular barcoding, using unique molecular identifiers to normalize TCRbeta repertoire quantification. The raw public reads went through TCRdb reprocessing: fastp at Q25, MiXCR clone calling, in-frame beta chains kept. CDR3 protein sequences are deduplicated, and each keeps its most common genes and DNA. The sample records roughly 350,000 distinct CDR3 sequences, about a sixth of which are singletons. The top ten clones comprise approximately 38% of the sample.

The specimen comprised PBMCs, mostly from graft donor cells, sampled 360 days after TCRalphabeta/CD19-depleted stem cell transplant. Receptors were obtained from a male patient aged 2 to 9 who had a stem cell transplant for acute lymphoblastic leukemia, so the T cells may come from the graft donor.

V gene TRBV10-3 combines with J gene TRBJ2-3, with no clear D. Germline CDR1 is ENHRY and CDR2 is SYGVKD. V shed 0 bases and J shed 4 bases, with 5 bases lying between them. The CDR3 is 13 residues long. The CDR3 sequence is CAISESTADTQYF. The DNA for the CDR3 is TGTGCCATCAGTGAGTCGACCGCAGATACGCAGTATTTT.

The genes are TRBV5-1 and TRBJ2-7; perhaps TRBD2 as D (6 bases). This CDR3 is built from 14 residues. Germline-derived CDR1 and CDR2 are SGHRS and YFSETQ. V lost 4 bases to trimming and J lost 0 bases, with 11 bases between them. The CDR3 coding sequence is TGCGCCAGCAGCCGGGACGGGAGCTCCTACGAGCAGTACTTC. It translates to CASSRDGSSYEQYF.

This clonotype was seen ten or more times. The gene calls are TRBV28 and TRBJ2-1; D is possibly TRBD2 (5 bases). The V and J ends lost 3 bases and 6 bases respectively, with 15 bases between them. Germline CDR1 is MDHEN and CDR2 is SYDVKM. The CDR3 extends over 15 amino acids. CDR3 in DNA: TGTGCCAGCAGTTTCCTGTATAAACTAGTCAATGAGCAGTTCTTC. It encodes CASSFLYKLVNEQFF.

The chain is built from TRBV27 and TRBJ2-7; tentatively, D is TRBD1 (5 bases). CDR1 is MNHEY, CDR2 SMNVEV, per germline (reference sequence). There are 13 residues in the CDR3. The germline V and J ends were trimmed by 8 bases and 3 bases, with 14 bases remaining between them. The CDR3, as DNA: TGTGCCAGCGGGTTGACAGATGGCTACGAGCAGTACTTC. It yields the protein CASGLTDGYEQYF.

The chain employs TRBV6-1 and TRBJ1-1; 7 nucleotides align to TRBD1. Germline CDR1 and CDR2: MNHNS and SASEGT. V lost 5 bases and J lost 4; bases outside the gene matches: 7. The length of the CDR3 is 14 residues. Here the CDR3 reads CASSQQGLGTEAFF. CDR3 sequence (DNA): TGTGCCAGCAGTCAACAGGGGTTGGGCACTGAAGCTTTCTTT.

The rearrangement joins TRBV6-5 to TRBJ2-1, with 9 bases identical to TRBD2. Per the germline V gene, CDR1 is MNHEY and CDR2 is SVGAGI. With V trimmed by 6 bases and J by 8 bases, 20 bases remained unmatched. The CDR3 has 18 amino acids. CDR3 residues: CASSSYSRRGLAIYEQFF. The CDR3 DNA reads as TGTGCCAGCAGCAGTTACTCGAGGCGAGGACTAGCGATCTATGAGCAGTTCTTC.

The chain employs TRBV20-1 and TRBJ2-1; perhaps D is TRBD1 or TRBD2 (6 bases each). The CDR3 sequence is 16 residues long. Germline values: CDR1 DFQATT, CDR2 SNEGSKA (reference sequence). Trimming took 1 base from V and 4 from J, leaving 17 bases between them. The CDR3 sequence: CSARGQRRGGYNEQFF. The DNA for the CDR3 is TGCAGTGCTAGAGGCCAGCGCAGGGGAGGATACAATGAGCAGTTCTTC.

The chain joins TRBV19 to TRBJ2-1; 9 bases match TRBD1. The trim removed 6 bases at V and 7 bases at J, leaving 7 bases unmatched. Germline-derived CDR1 and CDR2 are LNHDA and SQIVND (reference sequence). CDR3 size: 14 residues. Here the CDR3 DNA reads TGTGCCAGTAGGCCGGGACAGGGATCGAATGAGCAGTTCTTC. This encodes CASRPGQGSNEQFF. Drawing the rest from reference TRBV19 and TRBJ2-1, the complete variable domain is DGGITQSPKYLFRKEGQNVTLSCEQNLNHDAMYWYRQDPGQGLRLIYYSQIVNDFQKGDIAEGYSVSREKKESFPLTVTSAQKNPTAFYLCASRPGQGSNEQFFGPGTRLTVL.